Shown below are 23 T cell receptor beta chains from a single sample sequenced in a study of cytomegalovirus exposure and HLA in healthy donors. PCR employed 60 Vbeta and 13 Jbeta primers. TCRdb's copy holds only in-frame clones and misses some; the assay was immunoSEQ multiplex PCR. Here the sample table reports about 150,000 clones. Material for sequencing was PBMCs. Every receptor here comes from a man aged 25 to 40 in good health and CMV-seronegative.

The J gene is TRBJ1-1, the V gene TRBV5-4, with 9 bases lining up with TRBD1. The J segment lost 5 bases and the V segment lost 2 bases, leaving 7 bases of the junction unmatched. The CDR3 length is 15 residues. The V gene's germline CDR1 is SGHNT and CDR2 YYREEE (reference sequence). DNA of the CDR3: TGTGCCAGCAGCTTCACGAAGACAGGGGGGACTGAAGCTTTCTTT. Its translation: CASSFTKTGGTEAFF.

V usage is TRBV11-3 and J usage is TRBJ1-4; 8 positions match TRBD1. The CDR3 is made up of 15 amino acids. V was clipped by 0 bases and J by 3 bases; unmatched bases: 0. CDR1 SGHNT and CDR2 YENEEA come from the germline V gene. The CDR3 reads CASSLEQGANEKLFF. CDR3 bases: TGTGCCAGCAGCTTAGAACAGGGGGCTAATGAAAAACTGTTTTTT.

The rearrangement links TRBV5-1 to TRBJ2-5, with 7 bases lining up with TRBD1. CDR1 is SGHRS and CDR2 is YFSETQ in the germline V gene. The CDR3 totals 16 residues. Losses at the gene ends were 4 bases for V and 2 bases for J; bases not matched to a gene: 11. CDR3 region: CASSLGRQGPQETQYF. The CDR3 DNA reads TGCGCCAGCAGCCTGGGGAGACAGGGCCCACAAGAGACCCAGTACTTC.

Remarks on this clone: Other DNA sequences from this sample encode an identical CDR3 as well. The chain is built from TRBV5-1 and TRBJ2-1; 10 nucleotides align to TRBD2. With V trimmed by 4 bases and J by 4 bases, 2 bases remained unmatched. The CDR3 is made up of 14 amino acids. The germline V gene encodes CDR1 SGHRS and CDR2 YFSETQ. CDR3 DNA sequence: TGCGCCAGCAGCGGAGCGGGAGGGTACAATGAGCAGTTCTTC. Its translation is CASSGAGGYNEQFF. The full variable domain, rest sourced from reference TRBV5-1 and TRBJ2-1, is KAGVTQTPRYLIKTRGQQVTLSCSPISGHRSVSWYQQTPGQGLQFLFEYFSETQRNKGNFPGRFSGRQFSNSRSEMNVSTLELGDSALYLCASSGAGGYNEQFFGPGTRLTVL.

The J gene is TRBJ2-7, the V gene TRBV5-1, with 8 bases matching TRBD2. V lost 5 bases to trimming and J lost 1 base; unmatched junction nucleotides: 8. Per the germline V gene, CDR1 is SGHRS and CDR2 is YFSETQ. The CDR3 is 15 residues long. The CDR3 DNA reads TGCGCCAGCAGTCGAAGTACTAGCGGATCCTACGAGCAGTACTTC. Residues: CASSRSTSGSYEQYF.

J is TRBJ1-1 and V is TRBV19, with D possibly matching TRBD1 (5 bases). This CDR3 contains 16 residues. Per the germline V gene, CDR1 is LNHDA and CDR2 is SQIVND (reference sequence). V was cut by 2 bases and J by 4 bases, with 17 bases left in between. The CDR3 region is CASSIIGGLRSTEAFF. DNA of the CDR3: TGTGCCAGTAGTATAATCGGGGGACTCCGAAGCACTGAAGCTTTCTTT.

CDR3 nucleotides: TGTGCCAGCAGCCAAACCCCGGTAAGACAGTCCGTCCAGCCCCAGCATTTT. Translation gives CASSQTPVRQSVQPQHF. V and J are TRBV7-9 and TRBJ1-5; the D gene is possibly TRBD1 (5 bases). Trimming took 5 bases from V and 7 from J, leaving 24 bases between them. CDR1 and CDR2 from the germline V gene are SEHNR and FQNEAQ (reference sequence). The CDR3 has 17 amino acids.

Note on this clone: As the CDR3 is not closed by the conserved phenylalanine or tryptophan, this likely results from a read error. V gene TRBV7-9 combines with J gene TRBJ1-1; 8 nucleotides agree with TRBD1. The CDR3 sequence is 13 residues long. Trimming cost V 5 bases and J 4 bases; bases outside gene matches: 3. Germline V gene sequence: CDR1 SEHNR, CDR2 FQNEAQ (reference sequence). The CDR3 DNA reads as TGTGCCAGCAGCCCACAGGGGGTCACTGAAGCTTTCCTT. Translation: CASSPQGVTEAFL.

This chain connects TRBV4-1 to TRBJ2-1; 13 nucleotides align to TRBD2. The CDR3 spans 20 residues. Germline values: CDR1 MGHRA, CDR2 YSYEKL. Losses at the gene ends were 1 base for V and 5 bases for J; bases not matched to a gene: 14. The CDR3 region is CASSQARMIGTSGTHNEQFF. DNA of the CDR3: TGCGCCAGCAGCCAAGCGCGTATGATAGGGACTAGCGGGACCCACAATGAGCAGTTCTTC.

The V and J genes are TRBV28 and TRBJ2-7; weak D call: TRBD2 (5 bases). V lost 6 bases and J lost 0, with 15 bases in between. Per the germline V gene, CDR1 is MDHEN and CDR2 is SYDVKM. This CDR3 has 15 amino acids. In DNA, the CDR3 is TGTGCCAGCAGCCTCTGGCTAGGGAGCTCCTACGAGCAGTACTTC. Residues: CASSLWLGSSYEQYF.

CDR3 nucleotides: TGTGCCAGCAGCGCAAGGGGGGAGCAGTACTTC. This translates into CASSARGEQYF. The genes are TRBV5-4 and TRBJ2-7; D is possibly TRBD1 (6 bases). V dropped 4 bases and J dropped 7 bases, with 9 bases sitting between them. This CDR3 region has 11 residues. Germline CDR1 reads SGHNT; CDR2 reads YYREEE (reference sequence).

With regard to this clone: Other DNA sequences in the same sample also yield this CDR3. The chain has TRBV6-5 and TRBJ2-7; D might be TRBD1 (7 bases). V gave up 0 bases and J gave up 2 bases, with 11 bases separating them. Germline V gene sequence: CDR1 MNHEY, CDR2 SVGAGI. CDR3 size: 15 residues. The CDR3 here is CASSYSSGGPYEQYF. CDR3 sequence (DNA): TGTGCCAGCAGTTACTCGTCAGGGGGGCCCTACGAGCAGTACTTC.

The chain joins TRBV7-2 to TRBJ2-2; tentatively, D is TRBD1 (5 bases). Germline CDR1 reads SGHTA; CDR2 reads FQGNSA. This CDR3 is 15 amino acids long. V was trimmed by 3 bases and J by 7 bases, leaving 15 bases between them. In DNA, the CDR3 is TGTGCCAGCAGCTTCCAGGTCCAGGGTGGCGGGGAGCTGTTTTTT. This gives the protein CASSFQVQGGGELFF.

The CDR3 DNA sequence: TGTGCCAGCAGTTTAAACATGAACACTGAAGCTTTCTTT. Protein product: CASSLNMNTEAFF. The chain couples TRBV27 to TRBJ1-1, with D uncertain. Germline CDR1 reads MNHEY; CDR2 reads SMNVEV (reference sequence). V was pared by 2 bases and J by 0 bases, with 4 bases between. The CDR3 spans 13 residues.

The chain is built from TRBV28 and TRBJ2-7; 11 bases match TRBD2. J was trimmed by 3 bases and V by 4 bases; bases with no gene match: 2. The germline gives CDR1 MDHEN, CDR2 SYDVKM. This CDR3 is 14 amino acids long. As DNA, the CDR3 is TGTGCCAGCAGTTCTGGACTAGCGGGCTACGAGCAGTACTTC. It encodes CASSSGLAGYEQYF.

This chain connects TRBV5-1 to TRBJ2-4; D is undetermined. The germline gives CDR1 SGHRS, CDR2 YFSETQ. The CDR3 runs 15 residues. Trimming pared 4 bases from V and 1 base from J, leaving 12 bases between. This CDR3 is CASSLYDWAKNIQYF. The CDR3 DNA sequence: TGCGCCAGCAGCCTCTATGACTGGGCCAAAAACATTCAGTACTTC.

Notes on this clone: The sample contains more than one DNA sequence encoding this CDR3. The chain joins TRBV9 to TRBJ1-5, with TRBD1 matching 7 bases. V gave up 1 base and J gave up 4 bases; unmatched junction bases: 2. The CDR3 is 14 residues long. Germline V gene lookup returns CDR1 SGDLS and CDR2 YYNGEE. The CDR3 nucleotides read TGTGCCAGCAGCGTACAGGGGGATAATCAGCCCCAGCATTTT. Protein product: CASSVQGDNQPQHF.

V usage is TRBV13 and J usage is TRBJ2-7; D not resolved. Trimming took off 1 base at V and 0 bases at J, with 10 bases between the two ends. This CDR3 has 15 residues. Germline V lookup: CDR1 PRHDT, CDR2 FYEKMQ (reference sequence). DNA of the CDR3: TGTGCCAGCAGCTTAGCTTCTCTAAGCTCCTACGAGCAGTACTTC. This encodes CASSLASLSSYEQYF.

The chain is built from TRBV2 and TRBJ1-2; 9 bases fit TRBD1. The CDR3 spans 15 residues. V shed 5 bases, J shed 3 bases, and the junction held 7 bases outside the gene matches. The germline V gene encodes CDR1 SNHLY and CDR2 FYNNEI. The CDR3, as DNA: TGTGCCAGCAGTCCGGGACAGGGTGTATACTATGGCTACACCTTC. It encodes CASSPGQGVYYGYTF.

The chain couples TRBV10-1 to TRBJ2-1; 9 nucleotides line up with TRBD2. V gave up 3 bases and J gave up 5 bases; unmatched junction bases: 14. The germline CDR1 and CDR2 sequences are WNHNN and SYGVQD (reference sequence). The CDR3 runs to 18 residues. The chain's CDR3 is CASSDRRAREGYNNEQFF. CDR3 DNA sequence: TGCGCCAGCAGTGACCGAAGGGCGCGGGAGGGTTACAACAATGAGCAGTTCTTC.

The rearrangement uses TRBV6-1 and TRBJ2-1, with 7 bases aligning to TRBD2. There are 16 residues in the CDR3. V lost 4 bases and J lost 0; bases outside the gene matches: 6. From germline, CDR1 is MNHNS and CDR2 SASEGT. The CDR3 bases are TGTGCCAGCAGTGGGACTAGGCTGACCTCCTACAATGAGCAGTTCTTC. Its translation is CASSGTRLTSYNEQFF.

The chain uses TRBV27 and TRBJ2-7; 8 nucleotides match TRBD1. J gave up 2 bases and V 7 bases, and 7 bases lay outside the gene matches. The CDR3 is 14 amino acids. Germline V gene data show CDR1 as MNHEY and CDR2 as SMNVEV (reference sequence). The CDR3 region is CASMNQGAPYEQYF. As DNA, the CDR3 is TGTGCCAGCATGAACCAGGGGGCCCCCTACGAGCAGTACTTC.

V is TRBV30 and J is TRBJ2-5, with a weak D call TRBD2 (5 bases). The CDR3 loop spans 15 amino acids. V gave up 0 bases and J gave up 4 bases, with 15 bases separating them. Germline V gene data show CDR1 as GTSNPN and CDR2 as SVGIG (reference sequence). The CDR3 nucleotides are TGTGCCTGGAGTGTAAAGGGTCTTACTAGAGAGACCCAGTACTTC. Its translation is CAWSVKGLTRETQYF.